The 24 T cell receptor beta chains in this list originate from one sample, sequenced in a study of blood T cell repertoires in COVID-19. Produced via immunoSEQ multiplex PCR; TCRdb's table is partial and in-frame only. The top ten clones hold 18% of a sample with hundreds of thousands of clones, approximately 81% of them seen once. Material: peripheral blood. Receptors originate from a woman at least 80 years old with active or convalescent COVID-19.

This clone occurred once. Different DNA sequences within this sample yield the same CDR3. The CDR3 DNA follows: TGCGCCAGCAGCCTAGGACAGGGCCAAGAGACCCAGTACTTC. Translating it yields CASSLGQGQETQYF. This rearrangement joins TRBV5-1 to TRBJ2-5; TRBD1 matches 8 bases. CDR1 is SGHRS, CDR2 YFSETQ, per germline. The CDR3 totals 14 residues. V trimming: 4 bases; J trimming: 1 base; junction bases outside the gene matches: 3.

The J gene is TRBJ2-7, the V gene TRBV5-1, with TRBD2 matching over 9 bases. With 4 bases clipped from V and 1 base from J, the junction kept 6 bases outside the gene matches. The CDR3 sequence is 15 residues long. The germline V gene encodes CDR1 SGHRS and CDR2 YFSETQ. The CDR3 here is CASSPGLAPSYEQYF. The CDR3 DNA reads as TGCGCCAGCAGCCCTGGACTAGCGCCTTCCTACGAGCAGTACTTC.

V and J are TRBV19 and TRBJ2-3; 7 bases agree with TRBD1. This CDR3 is built from 14 residues. V was clipped by 6 bases and J by 0 bases; unmatched bases: 3. The V gene's germline CDR1 is LNHDA and CDR2 SQIVND (reference sequence). In DNA, the CDR3 is TGTGCCAGTAGAAGGGACAGCAGCACAGATACGCAGTATTTT. Translated, it gives CASRRDSSTDTQYF.

The chain combines TRBV7-3 with TRBJ2-1; possibly TRBD2 for D (6 bases). Trimming left V 4 bases short and J 0 bases short, with 10 bases between. Germline V lookup: CDR1 SGHTA, CDR2 FQGTGA. The CDR3 has 15 amino acids. The CDR3 loop is CASSYASDSYNEQFF. The CDR3 DNA reads TGTGCCAGCAGCTATGCTAGCGACTCCTACAATGAGCAGTTCTTC.

This clone has a single count. The V gene is TRBV11-1, the J gene TRBJ2-5, with 7 nucleotides matching TRBD1. Looked up from germline, CDR1 is SGHAT and CDR2 is FQDESV (reference sequence). The CDR3 extends over 13 amino acids. The V segment lost 5 bases and the J segment 4 bases; nucleotides outside the gene matches: 4. The CDR3 is CASSPDRAETQYF. The CDR3 coding sequence is TGTGCCAGCAGCCCTGACAGGGCAGAGACCCAGTACTTC.

The chain uses TRBV7-2 and TRBJ2-2; 8 nucleotides match TRBD1. Trimming removed 4 bases from V and 8 bases from J; junction bases left unmatched: 0. Germline V lookup: CDR1 SGHTA, CDR2 FQGNSA. This CDR3 has 12 residues. CDR3 DNA sequence: TGTGCCAGCAGCTGGGACAGGGGGGAGCTGTTTTTT. Residues: CASSWDRGELFF.

The rearrangement joins TRBV11-3 to TRBJ2-1; 7 positions match TRBD2. This CDR3 has 14 residues. CDR1 is SGHNT and CDR2 is YENEEA in the germline V gene. V lost 5 bases and J lost 2; bases outside the gene matches: 3. CDR3 sequence: CASSASGTYNEQFF. The DNA for the CDR3 is TGTGCCAGCAGCGCGAGCGGGACCTACAATGAGCAGTTCTTC.

In this sample, this clone turned up once. The chain is built from TRBV7-2 and TRBJ2-7; TRBD1 matches 8 bases. This CDR3 comprises 15 residues. V lost 5 bases to trimming and J lost 2 bases; unmatched junction nucleotides: 8. The germline CDR1 and CDR2 sequences are SGHTA and FQGNSA. The CDR3: CASSPLTGATYEQYF. The CDR3 coding sequence is TGTGCCAGCAGCCCGTTGACAGGGGCAACCTACGAGCAGTACTTC.

The chain joins TRBV28 to TRBJ1-2; 12 positions match TRBD1. With 9 bases clipped from V and 4 bases from J, the junction kept 15 bases outside the gene matches. CDR3 size: 17 residues. Germline loops: CDR1 MDHEN, CDR2 SYDVKM. The CDR3 coding sequence is TGTGCCAGTAGGCAAACGGGGACAGGGGGCATCCCCTATGGCTACACCTTC. Amino acid sequence: CASRQTGTGGIPYGYTF.

The V call is TRBV5-4, the J call TRBJ2-1; no definite D call. Trimming left V 1 base short and J 8 bases short, with 13 bases between. The CDR3 is made up of 14 amino acids. Germline V gene data show CDR1 as SGHNT and CDR2 as YYREEE (reference sequence). The CDR3, as DNA: TGTGCCAGCAGCTTGAACAGCCGCCAGGATGAGCAGTTCTTC. This codes for CASSLNSRQDEQFF. The full variable domain, in which reference TRBV5-4 and TRBJ2-1 provide the parts outside the CDR3, is ETGVTQSPTHLIKTRGQQVTLRCSSQSGHNTVSWYQQALGQGPQFIFQYYREEENGRGNFPPRFSGLQFPNYSSELNVNALELDDSALYLCASSLNSRQDEQFFGPGTRLTVL.

As for this clone: The sample carries other DNA sequences with the same CDR3. The chain recombines TRBV4-1 with TRBJ1-2; 8 bases map to TRBD1. This CDR3 region has 15 residues. Germline V lookup: CDR1 MGHRA, CDR2 YSYEKL. After removal of 1 base from V and 2 bases from J, the junction contained 3 bases not matched to a gene. The CDR3 loop reads CASSQGQGTNYGYTF. CDR3 DNA: TGCGCCAGCAGCCAAGGACAGGGGACGAACTATGGCTACACCTTC.

The gene calls are TRBV7-9 and TRBJ2-1, with D perhaps matching TRBD1 (6 bases). The CDR3 totals 19 residues. Trimming took 2 bases from V and 6 from J, leaving 26 bases between them. Germline CDR1 and CDR2: SEHNR and FQNEAQ (reference sequence). CDR3 sequence (DNA): TGTGCCAGCAGCTTAACGGTTAACCTAGTCGCAGGGGCCTCCAATGAGCAGTTCTTC. It specifies CASSLTVNLVAGASNEQFF. The full variable domain, completed using reference TRBV7-9 and TRBJ2-1, is DTGVSQNPRHKITKRGQNVTFRCDPISEHNRLYWYRQTLGQGPEFLTYFQNEAQLEKSRLLSDRFSAERPKGSFSTLEIQRTEQGDSAMYLCASSLTVNLVAGASNEQFFGPGTRLTVL.

The J gene is TRBJ2-1, the V gene TRBV5-4; 15 nucleotides align to TRBD2. This CDR3 is 16 amino acids long. Germline values: CDR1 SGHNT, CDR2 YYREEE (reference sequence). With 2 bases clipped from V and 6 bases from J, the junction kept 3 bases outside the gene matches. CDR3 in DNA: TGTGCCAGCAGCTTCGGGGGACTAGCGGGAGGCAATGAGCAGTTCTTC. Its translation is CASSFGGLAGGNEQFF.

The chain combines TRBV28 with TRBJ2-7; maybe TRBD2 (6 bases). With 6 bases removed from V and 7 bases from J, the gap between germline ends came to 13 bases. Germline CDR1 reads MDHEN; CDR2 reads SYDVKM. The CDR3 contains 12 residues. The CDR3 DNA reads TGTGCCAGCAGCCCGTCCCGGGGGGAGCAGTACTTC. This sequence encodes CASSPSRGEQYF. The variable domain in full, completed from reference TRBV28 and TRBJ2-7, reads DVKVTQSSRYLVKRTGEKVFLECVQDMDHENMFWYRQDPGLGLRLIYFSYDVKMKEKGDIPEGYSVSREKKERFSLILESASTNQTSMYLCASSPSRGEQYFGPGTRLTVT.

The rearrangement uses TRBV12-5 and TRBJ2-1, with 8 positions matching TRBD2. The germline V gene has CDR1 LGHNT and CDR2 FRNRAP. This CDR3 comprises 15 residues. J lost 7 bases, V lost 1 base, and 6 bases had no gene match. CDR3 residues: CASGLDMTSANEQFF. In nucleotides, the CDR3 is TGTGCTAGTGGTTTGGACATGACTAGCGCTAATGAGCAGTTCTTC.

In its sample, this clone was seen once. The chain recombines TRBV29-1 with TRBJ2-3; D uncertain. Germline V gene lookup returns CDR1 SQVTM and CDR2 ANQGSEA. The ends were cut back, 3 bases at V and 2 bases at J, with 12 bases in the middle. The CDR3 has 14 amino acids. Here the CDR3 reads CSVEDWASTDTQYF. The CDR3 DNA is TGCAGCGTTGAGGATTGGGCCTCCACAGATACGCAGTATTTT.

On this clone itself: This CDR3 is also generated by other DNA sequences in the sample. The chain is built from TRBV12-3 or TRBV12-4 and TRBJ1-2; D is ambiguous. The length of the CDR3 is 13 residues. V gave up 1 base and J gave up 0 bases, with 3 bases separating them. The CDR3 DNA is TGTGCCAGCAGTTTAGGTACTAACTATGGCTACACCTTC. Translated, it gives CASSLGTNYGYTF.

The chain carries TRBV12-5 and TRBJ1-1, with TRBD1 identical over 10 bases. CDR1 is LGHNT and CDR2 is FRNRAP in the germline V gene. The CDR3 runs 16 residues. The V gene end was trimmed by 5 bases and the J gene end by 4 bases; junction bases not matched to a gene: 10. CDR3 loop: CASGPSPTGGFTEAFF. In DNA form, the CDR3 reads TGTGCTAGTGGTCCTTCCCCGACAGGGGGCTTCACTGAAGCTTTCTTT.

In this sample, this clone turned up a few times. The rearrangement links TRBV5-1 to TRBJ2-1; TRBD1 might be the D (5 bases). The CDR3 contains 13 residues. Germline V CDR1 and CDR2: SGHRS, YFSETQ. Trimming cost V 0 bases and J 10 bases, with 11 bases left between them. The CDR3 DNA reads as TGCGCCAGCAGCTTGGGACAGAAACAAGAGCAGTTCTTC. Its translation: CASSLGQKQEQFF.

CDR3 in amino acids: CASSVTAAGGYTF. CDR3 in DNA: TGTGCCAGCAGTGTAACAGCGGCGGGGGGCTACACCTTC. This sequence joins TRBV28 and TRBJ1-2; D unresolved. The length of the CDR3 is 13 residues. Per germline, CDR1 MDHEN and CDR2 SYDVKM. Trimming left V 5 bases short and J 8 bases short, with 15 bases between.

This clone was observed a single time. The V gene is TRBV24-1, the J gene TRBJ1-4; TRBD1 aligns across 7 bases. The V gene end was trimmed by 3 bases and the J gene end by 8 bases; junction bases not matched to a gene: 8. The germline V gene encodes CDR1 KGHDR and CDR2 SFDVKD. This CDR3 spans 15 amino acids. CDR3 residues: CATSDPRQGGEKLFF. In DNA, the CDR3 is TGTGCCACCAGTGATCCCCGACAGGGTGGAGAAAAACTGTTTTTT.

J is TRBJ2-5 and V is TRBV25-1, with TRBD1 identical over 10 bases. The junction had 3 bases not matched to a gene; V was cut back by 4 bases and J by 1 base. Germline V CDR1 and CDR2: MGHDK, SYGVNS. This CDR3 has 15 residues. Here the CDR3 reads CASSAGQGPQETQYF. CDR3 DNA sequence: TGTGCCAGCAGTGCGGGACAGGGGCCCCAAGAGACCCAGTACTTC.

This rearrangement joins TRBV11-1 to TRBJ2-1, with 8 bases aligning to TRBD2. The length of the CDR3 is 14 residues. CDR1 is SGHAT, CDR2 FQDESV, per germline (reference sequence). V lost 7 bases to trimming and J lost 10 bases; unmatched junction nucleotides: 12. The CDR3 reads CASTPGLGGREQFF. CDR3 nucleotides: TGTGCCAGCACTCCGGGACTAGGGGGTCGCGAGCAGTTCTTC.

The chain has TRBV12-5 and TRBJ2-7; 8 bases line up with TRBD1. This CDR3 spans 14 amino acids. CDR1 is LGHNT and CDR2 is FRNRAP in the germline V gene. V gave up 4 bases and J gave up 7 bases; unmatched junction bases: 9. The CDR3 region has the DNA TGTGCTAGTGGTTCCCGGACAGGGACGGGGGAGCAGTACTTC. It yields the protein CASGSRTGTGEQYF.